The present entry profiles one TCR beta chain with its context. The sample is drawn from a study of blood T cell repertoires in COVID-19. Sequenced by immunoSEQ multiplex PCR; TCRdb stores in-frame clones only, minus some. The data contain around 160,000 clones, 75% to 80% of them singletons. Input material: peripheral blood. The clonotype was recovered from a woman of 80 years or more with acute or convalescent COVID-19.

The CDR3 bases are TGTGCCAGCAGCTCGGGACAGGGGCGAGGGGCCAACGTCCTGACTTTC. Amino acid sequence: CASSSGQGRGANVLTF. The chain has TRBV5-4 and TRBJ2-6; 10 nucleotides match TRBD1. V lost 3 bases, J lost 4 bases, and 4 bases stayed unmatched. The CDR3 length is 16 residues. CDR1 is SGHNT and CDR2 is YYREEE in the germline V gene (reference sequence).